What follows are 15 T cell receptor beta chains derived from one specimen sequenced in a study of STAT5B mutations in CD4+ large granular lymphocyte leukemia. Measured with immunoSEQ multiplex PCR; TCRdb has only the in-frame clones, and not every one. There are roughly 34,000 clones in the sample; roughly 79% occur only once, and nearly 4.5% lies in the top ten. Sequenced sample: CD4+ T cells from blood buffy coats. These receptors originate from a human donor in good health.

This chain joins TRBV5-1 and TRBJ1-2, with unresolved D. Germline CDR1 and CDR2: SGHRS and YFSETQ. Trimming removed 4 bases from V and 6 bases from J, with 13 bases in between. This CDR3 comprises 13 residues. CDR3 nucleotides: TGCGCCAGCAGCCCTGACCAGACTCATGGCTACACCTTC. Its translation: CASSPDQTHGYTF.

The chain couples TRBV27 to TRBJ2-1; the match to TRBD2 covers 14 bases. V dropped 2 bases and J dropped 9; count of bases not matched to a gene: 3. Germline values: CDR1 MNHEY, CDR2 SMNVEV (reference sequence). The CDR3 length is 15 residues. CDR3 nucleotide sequence: TGTGCCAGCAGTTTAGGGACTAGCGGGAGTGGTGAGCAGTTCTTC. It translates to CASSLGTSGSGEQFF.

The chain carries TRBV6-1 and TRBJ2-7, with D tentatively TRBD2 (6 bases). Germline-derived CDR1 and CDR2 are MNHNS and SASEGT. This CDR3 comprises 19 residues. V was clipped by 4 bases and J by 3 bases, with 28 bases between them. CDR3 DNA: TGTGCCAGCAGTGTGGGGCCCTTGGGAGAAGCGGGTGTTCGCTACGAGCAGTACTTC. This encodes CASSVGPLGEAGVRYEQYF.

The rearrangement joins TRBV10-3 to TRBJ2-1; possible D gene TRBD1, 5 bases. The CDR3 sequence is 14 residues long. Germline loops: CDR1 ENHRY, CDR2 SYGVKD. Trimming cost V 8 bases and J 0 bases, with 11 bases left between them. CDR3 sequence: CAIQDMSSYNEQFF. CDR3 in DNA: TGTGCCATCCAGGACATGAGCTCCTACAATGAGCAGTTCTTC.

The rearrangement links TRBV6-5 to TRBJ2-1; TRBD2 agrees at 8 bases. V dropped 6 bases and J dropped 0; count of bases not matched to a gene: 4. Germline assignment: CDR1 MNHEY and CDR2 SVGAGI. This CDR3 region has 15 residues. The CDR3 DNA reads TGTGCCAGCAGACGCGGGACTAGCTCCTACAATGAGCAGTTCTTC. As protein: CASRRGTSSYNEQFF.

The chain couples TRBV18 to TRBJ1-3; the match to TRBD1 covers 7 bases. The V gene end was trimmed by 3 bases and the J gene end by 4 bases; junction bases not matched to a gene: 6. This CDR3 comprises 15 residues. Germline CDR1 and CDR2: KGHSH and LQKENI. In DNA, the CDR3 is TGTGCCAGCTCACCCCTCGGACAGGCCGGAAACACCATATATTTT. This sequence encodes CASSPLGQAGNTIYF.

The rearrangement links TRBV2 to TRBJ1-2; the match to TRBD1 covers 10 bases. J lost 7 bases, V lost 2 bases, and 7 bases had no gene match. Germline CDR1 and CDR2: SNHLY and FYNNEI. The CDR3 spans 15 residues. Written as DNA, the CDR3 is TGTGCCAGCAGTGAACCTGACAGGGGGCCTCGTGGCTACACCTTC. It is translated as CASSEPDRGPRGYTF. Using reference TRBV2 and TRBJ1-2 for the parts outside the CDR3, the full variable domain is EPEVTQTPSHQVTQMGQEVILRCVPISNHLYFYWYRQILGQKVEFLVSFYNNEISEKSEIFDDQFSVERPDGSNFTLKIRSTKLEDSAMYFCASSEPDRGPRGYTFGSGTRLTVV.

The genes are TRBV28 and TRBJ2-7, with D possibly TRBD1 on 5 matching bases. From germline, CDR1 is MDHEN and CDR2 SYDVKM. CDR3 length: 17 residues. V lost 3 bases to trimming and J lost 6 bases, with 24 bases between them. The CDR3 DNA sequence: TGTGCCAGCAGTTTCAGTCGGCGTGGTGGCAGGGTGGGCGAGCAGTACTTC. This translates into CASSFSRRGGRVGEQYF.

V usage is TRBV5-4 and J usage is TRBJ1-1; no definite D call. V was cut by 4 bases and J by 1 base, with 8 bases left in between. The CDR3 runs 13 residues. Germline CDR1 is SGHNT and CDR2 is YYREEE (reference sequence). Here the CDR3 reads CASSATRNTEAFF. The CDR3 DNA follows: TGTGCCAGCAGCGCTACAAGGAACACTGAAGCTTTCTTT.

V gene TRBV30 combines with J gene TRBJ2-4; weak D call: TRBD1 (5 bases). Looked up from germline, CDR1 is GTSNPN and CDR2 is SVGIG (reference sequence). This CDR3 is built from 14 residues. V shed 4 bases and J shed 3 bases, with 13 bases lying between them. This chain's CDR3 is CAWTPGIGKNIQYF. DNA for the CDR3: TGTGCCTGGACTCCAGGGATCGGCAAAAACATTCAGTACTTC.

The chain couples TRBV7-2 to TRBJ2-7, with 8 bases lining up with TRBD1. Trimming took 4 bases from V and 4 from J; bases not matched to a gene: 3. CDR1 is SGHTA, CDR2 FQGNSA, per germline. This CDR3 spans 13 amino acids. The CDR3 spells CASSSGQVYEQYF. The CDR3, as DNA: TGTGCCAGCAGCTCGGGACAGGTTTACGAGCAGTACTTC.

The CDR3 loop reads CASTRTSTPDTQYF. DNA for the CDR3: TGTGCCAGTACCCGGACTAGCACCCCAGATACGCAGTATTTT. The chain links TRBV7-2 to TRBJ2-3, with TRBD2 matching over 8 bases. The V and J ends lost 9 bases and 4 bases, in that order; junction bases with no gene match: 9. CDR1 is SGHTA and CDR2 is FQGNSA in the germline V gene. The length of the CDR3 is 14 residues.

The V call is TRBV7-9, the J call TRBJ2-7; D is unresolved. CDR1 SEHNR and CDR2 FQNEAQ come from the germline V gene (reference sequence). The CDR3 is 15 residues long. V lost 1 base and J lost 1, with 11 bases in between. The CDR3 spells CASSLGPTHSYEQYF. The CDR3 DNA sequence: TGTGCCAGCAGCTTAGGGCCAACTCATTCCTACGAGCAGTACTTC.

The chain has TRBV19 and TRBJ1-1, with 9 positions matching TRBD1. The CDR3 has 13 residues. Trimming at V came to 7 bases and at J to 3 bases, leaving 3 bases not matched to a gene. From germline, CDR1 is LNHDA and CDR2 SQIVND (reference sequence). CDR3: CASTRDRDTEAFF. The CDR3 DNA follows: TGTGCCAGTACTCGGGACAGGGACACTGAAGCTTTCTTT.

The CDR3 DNA is TGTGCCAGCAGCTTTGACGGGACAGGCTACGAGCAGTACTTC. Translated: CASSFDGTGYEQYF. The chain is built from TRBV7-2 and TRBJ2-7, with 8 bases aligning to TRBD1. The germline CDR1 and CDR2 sequences are SGHTA and FQGNSA. This CDR3 is 14 amino acids long. Trimming cost V 3 bases and J 3 bases; bases outside gene matches: 4.